These 2 T cell receptor beta chains were all obtained from the same sample, sequenced in a study of blood T cell repertoires in COVID-19. The assay was immunoSEQ multiplex PCR, and TCRdb's table has in-frame clones only and misses some. This table has about 170,000 clones, just under 85% appearing once. Sequenced material: peripheral blood. Receptors were obtained from a woman at least 80 years old with acute or convalescent COVID-19.

The V and J genes are TRBV5-1 and TRBJ2-7; 9 positions agree with TRBD1. Looked up from germline, CDR1 is SGHRS and CDR2 is YFSETQ. The trim removed 0 bases at V and 6 bases at J, leaving 7 bases unmatched. This CDR3 comprises 15 residues. DNA of the CDR3: TGCGCCAGCAGCTTGGCAGGACAGGGGTTTCTCGAGCAGTACTTC. Protein sequence: CASSLAGQGFLEQYF.

V is TRBV11-2 and J is TRBJ1-2; TRBD1 agrees at 8 bases. The CDR3 is made up of 15 amino acids. Germline lookup yields CDR1 SGHAT and CDR2 FQNNGV. Germline trimming cut 5 bases from V and 4 bases from J; bases unmatched to any gene: 9. The chain's CDR3 is CASSLRETGVYGYTF. DNA for the CDR3: TGTGCCAGCAGCCTCCGAGAGACAGGGGTCTATGGCTACACCTTC.